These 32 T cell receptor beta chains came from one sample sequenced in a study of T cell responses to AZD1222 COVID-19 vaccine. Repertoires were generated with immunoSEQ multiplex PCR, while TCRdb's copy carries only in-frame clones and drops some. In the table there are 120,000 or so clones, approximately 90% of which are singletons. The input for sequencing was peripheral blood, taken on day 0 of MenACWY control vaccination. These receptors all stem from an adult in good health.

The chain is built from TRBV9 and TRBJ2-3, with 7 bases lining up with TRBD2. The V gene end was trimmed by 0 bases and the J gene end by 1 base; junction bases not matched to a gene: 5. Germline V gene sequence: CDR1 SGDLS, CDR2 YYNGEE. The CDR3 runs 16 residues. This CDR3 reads CASSVDAGEGTDTQYF. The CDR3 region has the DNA TGTGCCAGCAGCGTAGACGCGGGAGAAGGCACAGATACGCAGTATTTT.

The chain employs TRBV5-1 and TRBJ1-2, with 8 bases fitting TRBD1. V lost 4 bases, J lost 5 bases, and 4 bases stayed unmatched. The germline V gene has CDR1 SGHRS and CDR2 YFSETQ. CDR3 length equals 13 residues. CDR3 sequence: CASSQTGDYGYTF. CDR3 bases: TGCGCCAGCAGCCAGACAGGGGATTATGGCTACACCTTC.

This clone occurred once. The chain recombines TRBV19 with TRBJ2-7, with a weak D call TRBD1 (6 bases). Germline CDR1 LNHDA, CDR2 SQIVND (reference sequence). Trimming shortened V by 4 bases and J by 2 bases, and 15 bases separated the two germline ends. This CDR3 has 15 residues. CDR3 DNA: TGTGCCAGTAGTACCTGGACAGATAAGACCTACGAGCAGTACTTC. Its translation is CASSTWTDKTYEQYF.

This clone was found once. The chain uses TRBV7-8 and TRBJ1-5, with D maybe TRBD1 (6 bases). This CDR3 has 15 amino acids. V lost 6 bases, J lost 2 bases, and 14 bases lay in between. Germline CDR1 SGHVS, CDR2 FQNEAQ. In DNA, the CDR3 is TGTGCCAGCAGAGGATGGGGGCACGGCAATCAGCCCCAGCATTTT. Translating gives CASRGWGHGNQPQHF.

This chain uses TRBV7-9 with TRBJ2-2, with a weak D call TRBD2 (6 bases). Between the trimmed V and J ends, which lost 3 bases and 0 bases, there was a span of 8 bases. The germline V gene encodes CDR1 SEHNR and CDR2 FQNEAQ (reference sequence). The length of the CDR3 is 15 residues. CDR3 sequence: CASSFVAANTGELFF. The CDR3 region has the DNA TGTGCCAGCAGCTTCGTAGCGGCGAACACCGGGGAGCTGTTTTTT.

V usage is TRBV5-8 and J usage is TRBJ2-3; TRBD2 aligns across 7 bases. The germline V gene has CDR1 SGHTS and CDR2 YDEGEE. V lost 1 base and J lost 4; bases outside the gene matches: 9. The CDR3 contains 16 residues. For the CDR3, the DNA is TGTGCCAGCAGCTTGAGACTAGCTGACGTCGCAGATACGCAGTATTTT. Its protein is CASSLRLADVADTQYF.

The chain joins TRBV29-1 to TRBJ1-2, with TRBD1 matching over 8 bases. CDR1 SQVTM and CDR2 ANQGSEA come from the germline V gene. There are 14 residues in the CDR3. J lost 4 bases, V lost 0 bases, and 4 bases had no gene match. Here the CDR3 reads CSVEDLGQVYGYTF. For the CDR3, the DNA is TGCAGCGTTGAAGACTTGGGACAGGTCTATGGCTACACCTTC. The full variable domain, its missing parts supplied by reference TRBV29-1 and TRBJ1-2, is SAVISQKPSRDICQRGTSLTIQCQVDSQVTMMFWYRQQPGQSLTLIATANQGSEATYESGFVIDKFPISRPNLTFSTLTVSNMSPEDSSIYLCSVEDLGQVYGYTFGSGTRLTVV.

The CDR3 is CASSLTSAKNTEAFF. The CDR3 coding sequence is TGTGCCAGCAGCTTGACGTCAGCTAAGAACACTGAAGCTTTCTTT. The chain recombines TRBV5-8 with TRBJ1-1; no reliable D call. Trimming removed 1 base at V and 1 base at J, with 11 bases between. Germline V gene sequence: CDR1 SGHTS, CDR2 YDEGEE. CDR3 length: 15 amino acids.

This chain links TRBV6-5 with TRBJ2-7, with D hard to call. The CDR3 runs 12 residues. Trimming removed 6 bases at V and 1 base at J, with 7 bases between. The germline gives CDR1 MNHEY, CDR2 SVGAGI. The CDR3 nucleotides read TGTGCCAGCAGCCCCGCATCCTACGAGCAGTACTTC. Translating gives CASSPASYEQYF.

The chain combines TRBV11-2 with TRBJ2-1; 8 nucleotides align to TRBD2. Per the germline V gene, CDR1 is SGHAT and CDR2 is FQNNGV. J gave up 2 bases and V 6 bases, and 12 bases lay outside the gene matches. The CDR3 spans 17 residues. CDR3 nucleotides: TGTGCCAGCAGACCCGGGAGGGGGAGGGCCACCTACAATGAGCAGTTCTTC. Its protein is CASRPGRGRATYNEQFF.

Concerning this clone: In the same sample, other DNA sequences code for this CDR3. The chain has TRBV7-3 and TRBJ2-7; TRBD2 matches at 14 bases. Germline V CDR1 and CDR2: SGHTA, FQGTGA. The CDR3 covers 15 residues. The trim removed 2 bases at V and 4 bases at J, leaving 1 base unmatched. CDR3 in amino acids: CASSLGTSGSYEQYF. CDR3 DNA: TGTGCCAGCAGCTTAGGGACTAGCGGGAGTTACGAGCAGTACTTC.

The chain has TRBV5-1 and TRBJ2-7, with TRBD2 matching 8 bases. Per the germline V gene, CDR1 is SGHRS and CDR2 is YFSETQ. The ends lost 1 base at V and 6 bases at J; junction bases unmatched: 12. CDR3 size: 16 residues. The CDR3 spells CASSLSVLAGGSEQYF. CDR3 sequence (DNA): TGCGCCAGCAGCTTGTCCGTCCTCGCGGGAGGTTCCGAGCAGTACTTC. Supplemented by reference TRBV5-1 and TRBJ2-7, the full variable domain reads KAGVTQTPRYLIKTRGQQVTLSCSPISGHRSVSWYQQTPGQGLQFLFEYFSETQRNKGNFPGRFSGRQFSNSRSEMNVSTLELGDSALYLCASSLSVLAGGSEQYFGPGTRLTVT.

CDR3 residues: CASSPRLTSGSNGNEQFF. The CDR3 DNA is TGTGCCAGCAGCCCTCGGCTGACTAGCGGGAGTAATGGGAATGAGCAGTTCTTC. The V gene is TRBV11-3, the J gene TRBJ2-1, with 12 bases fitting TRBD2. CDR1 is SGHNT and CDR2 is YENEEA in the germline V gene. V lost 5 bases to trimming and J lost 7 bases; unmatched junction nucleotides: 15. The length of the CDR3 is 18 residues. The entire variable domain, with the rest obtained from reference TRBV11-3 and TRBJ2-1, is as follows: EAGVVQSPRYKIIEKKQPVAFWCNPISGHNTLYWYLQNLGQGPELLIRYENEEAVDDSQLPKDRFSAERLKGVDSTLKIQPAELGDSAVYLCASSPRLTSGSNGNEQFFGPGTRLTVL.

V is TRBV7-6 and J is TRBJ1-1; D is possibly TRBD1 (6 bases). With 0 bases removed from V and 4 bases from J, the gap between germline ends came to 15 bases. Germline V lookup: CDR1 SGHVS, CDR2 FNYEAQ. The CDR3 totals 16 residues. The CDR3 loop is CASSLASFGGGTEAFF. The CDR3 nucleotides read TGTGCCAGCAGCTTAGCCTCCTTTGGGGGCGGCACTGAAGCTTTCTTT.

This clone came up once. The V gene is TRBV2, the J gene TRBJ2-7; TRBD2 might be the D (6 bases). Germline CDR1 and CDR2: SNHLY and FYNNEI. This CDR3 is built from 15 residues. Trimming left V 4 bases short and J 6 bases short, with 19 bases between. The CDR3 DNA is TGTGCCAGCAGTGGATACAAAACCGGAGGGTCCGAGCAGTACTTC. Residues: CASSGYKTGGSEQYF. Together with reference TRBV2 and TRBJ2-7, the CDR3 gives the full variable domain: EPEVTQTPSHQVTQMGQEVILRCVPISNHLYFYWYRQILGQKVEFLVSFYNNEISEKSEIFDDQFSVERPDGSNFTLKIRSTKLEDSAMYFCASSGYKTGGSEQYFGPGTRLTVT.

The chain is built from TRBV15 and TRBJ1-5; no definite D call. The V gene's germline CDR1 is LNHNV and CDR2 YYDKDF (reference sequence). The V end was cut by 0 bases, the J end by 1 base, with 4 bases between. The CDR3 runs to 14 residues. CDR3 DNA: TGTGCCACCAGCAGAGATTTCAGCAATCAGCCCCAGCATTTT. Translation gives CATSRDFSNQPQHF.

CDR3 region: CSARGPETQYF. The DNA for the CDR3 is TGCAGTGCTAGAGGGCCCGAGACCCAGTACTTC. This chain links TRBV20-1 with TRBJ2-5; D not certain. This CDR3 is 11 amino acids long. The germline V gene encodes CDR1 DFQATT and CDR2 SNEGSKA (reference sequence). Trimming took off 1 base at V and 5 bases at J, with 5 bases between the two ends.

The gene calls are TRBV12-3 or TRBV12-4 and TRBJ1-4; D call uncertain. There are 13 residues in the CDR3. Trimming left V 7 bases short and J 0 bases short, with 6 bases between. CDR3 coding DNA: TGTGCCAGCACCCAGGCAACTAATGAAAAACTGTTTTTT. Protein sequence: CASTQATNEKLFF.

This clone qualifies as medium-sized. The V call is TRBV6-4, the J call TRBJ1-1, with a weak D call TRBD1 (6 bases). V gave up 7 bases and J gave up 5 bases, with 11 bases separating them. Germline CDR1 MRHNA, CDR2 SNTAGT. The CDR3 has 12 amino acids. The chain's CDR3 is CASMRGGTEAFF. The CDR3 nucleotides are TGTGCCAGCATGCGAGGGGGTACTGAAGCTTTCTTT.

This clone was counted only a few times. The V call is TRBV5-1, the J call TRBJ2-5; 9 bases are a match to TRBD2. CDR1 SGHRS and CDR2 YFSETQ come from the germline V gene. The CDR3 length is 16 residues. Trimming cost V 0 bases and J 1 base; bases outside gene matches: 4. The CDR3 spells CASSLGTSEIQETQYF. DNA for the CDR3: TGCGCCAGCAGCTTGGGGACTAGCGAGATCCAAGAGACCCAGTACTTC.

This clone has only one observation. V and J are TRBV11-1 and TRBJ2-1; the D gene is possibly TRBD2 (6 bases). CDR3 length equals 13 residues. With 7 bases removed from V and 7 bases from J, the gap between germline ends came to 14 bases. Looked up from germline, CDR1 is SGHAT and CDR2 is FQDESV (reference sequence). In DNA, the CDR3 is TGTGCCAGCAACCATGGGGGGAAAAATGAGCAGTTCTTC. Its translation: CASNHGGKNEQFF. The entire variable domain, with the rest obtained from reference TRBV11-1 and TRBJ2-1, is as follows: EAEVAQSPRYKITEKSQAVAFWCDPISGHATLYWYRQILGQGPELLVQFQDESVVDDSQLPKDRFSAERLKGVDSTLKIQPAELGDSAMYLCASNHGGKNEQFFGPGTRLTVL.

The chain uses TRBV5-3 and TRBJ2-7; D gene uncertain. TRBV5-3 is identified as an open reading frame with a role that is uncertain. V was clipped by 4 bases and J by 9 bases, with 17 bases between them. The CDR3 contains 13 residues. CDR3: CARSILDGFGQYF. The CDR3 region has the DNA TGTGCCAGAAGCATCCTGGACGGGTTTGGGCAGTACTTC.

DNA for the CDR3: TGTGCCAGCAGTTCCCCTCAACAGGGTACCTACGAGCAGTACTTC. The encoded protein is CASSSPQQGTYEQYF. The rearrangement uses TRBV27 and TRBJ2-7; possibly TRBD1 for D (6 bases). Germline V lookup: CDR1 MNHEY, CDR2 SMNVEV (reference sequence). This CDR3 has 15 amino acids. V was shortened by 4 bases and J by 2 bases, with 15 bases between the two germline ends.

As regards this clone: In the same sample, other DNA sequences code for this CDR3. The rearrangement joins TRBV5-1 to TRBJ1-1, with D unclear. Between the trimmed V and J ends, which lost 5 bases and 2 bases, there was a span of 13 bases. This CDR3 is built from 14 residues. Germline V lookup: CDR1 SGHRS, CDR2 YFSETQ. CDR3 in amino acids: CASSGGPGNTEAFF. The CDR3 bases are TGCGCCAGCAGTGGAGGCCCGGGCAACACTGAAGCTTTCTTT.

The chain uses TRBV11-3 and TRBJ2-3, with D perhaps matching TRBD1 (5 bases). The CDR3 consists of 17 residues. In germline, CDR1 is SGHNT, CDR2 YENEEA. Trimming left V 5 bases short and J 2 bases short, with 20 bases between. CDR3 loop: CASSLHLSGQPTDTQYF. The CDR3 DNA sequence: TGTGCCAGCAGCCTACACTTATCAGGACAACCCACAGATACGCAGTATTTT.

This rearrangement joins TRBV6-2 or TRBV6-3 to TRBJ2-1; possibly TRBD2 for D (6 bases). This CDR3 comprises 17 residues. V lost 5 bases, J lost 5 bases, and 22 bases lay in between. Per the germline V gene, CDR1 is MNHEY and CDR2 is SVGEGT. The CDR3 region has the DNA TGTGCCAGCAGTCCCTTCGGAGGGAAGCGGATGAACAATGAGCAGTTCTTC. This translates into CASSPFGGKRMNNEQFF.

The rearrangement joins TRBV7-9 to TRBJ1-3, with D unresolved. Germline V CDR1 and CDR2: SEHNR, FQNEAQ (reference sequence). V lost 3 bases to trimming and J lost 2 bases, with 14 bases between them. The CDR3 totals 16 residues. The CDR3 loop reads CASSFTNRHTGNTIYF. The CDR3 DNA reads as TGTGCCAGCAGCTTTACCAATCGGCATACTGGAAACACCATATATTTT.

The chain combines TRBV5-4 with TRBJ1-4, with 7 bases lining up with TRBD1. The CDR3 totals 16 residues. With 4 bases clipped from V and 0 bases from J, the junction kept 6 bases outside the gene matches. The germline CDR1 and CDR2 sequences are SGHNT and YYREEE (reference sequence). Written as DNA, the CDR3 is TGTGCCAGCAGCATGGGACAGCCAGCAACTAATGAAAAACTGTTTTTT. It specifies CASSMGQPATNEKLFF. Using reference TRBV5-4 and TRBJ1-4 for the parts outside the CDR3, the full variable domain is ETGVTQSPTHLIKTRGQQVTLRCSSQSGHNTVSWYQQALGQGPQFIFQYYREEENGRGNFPPRFSGLQFPNYSSELNVNALELDDSALYLCASSMGQPATNEKLFFGSGTQLSVL.

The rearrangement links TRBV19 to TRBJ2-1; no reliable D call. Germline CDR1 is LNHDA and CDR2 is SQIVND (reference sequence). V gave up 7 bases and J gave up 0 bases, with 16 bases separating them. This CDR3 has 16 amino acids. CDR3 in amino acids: CASTRSAVYSYNEQFF. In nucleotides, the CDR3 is TGTGCCAGTACTAGATCGGCAGTCTACTCCTACAATGAGCAGTTCTTC.

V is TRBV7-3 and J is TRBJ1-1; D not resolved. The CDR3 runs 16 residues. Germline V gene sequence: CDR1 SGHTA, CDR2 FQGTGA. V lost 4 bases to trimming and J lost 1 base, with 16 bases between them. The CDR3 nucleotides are TGTGCCAGCAGCTCGTATTCGGGGTGGCCGAACACTGAAGCTTTCTTT. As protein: CASSSYSGWPNTEAFF.

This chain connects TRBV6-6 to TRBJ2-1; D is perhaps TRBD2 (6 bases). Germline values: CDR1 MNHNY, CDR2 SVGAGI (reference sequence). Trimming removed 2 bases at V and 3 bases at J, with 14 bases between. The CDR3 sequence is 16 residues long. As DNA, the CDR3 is TGTGCCAGCAGTTACCGGGGTAGCGGAGGCTACAATGAGCAGTTCTTC. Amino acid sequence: CASSYRGSGGYNEQFF.

DNA for the CDR3: TGTGCCAGCAGTACCGGGACAAGGGGCAATGAGCAGTTCTTC. Its translation is CASSTGTRGNEQFF. The chain carries TRBV2 and TRBJ2-1, with D perhaps TRBD1 (6 bases). CDR1 and CDR2 (germline): SNHLY, FYNNEI. With 5 bases removed from V and 6 bases from J, the gap between germline ends came to 14 bases. CDR3 length: 14 residues.